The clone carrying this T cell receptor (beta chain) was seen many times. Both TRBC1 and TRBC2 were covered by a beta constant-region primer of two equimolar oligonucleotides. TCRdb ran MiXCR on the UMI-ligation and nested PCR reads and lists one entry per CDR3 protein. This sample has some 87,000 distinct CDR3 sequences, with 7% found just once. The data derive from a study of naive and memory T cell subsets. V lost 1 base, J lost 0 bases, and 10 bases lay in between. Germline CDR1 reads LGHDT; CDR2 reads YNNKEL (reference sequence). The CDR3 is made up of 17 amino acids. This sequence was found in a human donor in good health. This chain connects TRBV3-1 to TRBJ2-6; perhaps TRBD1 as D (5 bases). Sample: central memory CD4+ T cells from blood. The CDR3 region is CASSQAAGFSGANVLTF. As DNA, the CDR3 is TGTGCCAGCAGCCAAGCGGCAGGGTTCTCTGGGGCCAACGTCCTGACTTTC.